In its sample, the clone carrying this TCR beta chain was seen once. This sample stems from a study of blood T cell repertoires in COVID-19. Study context: Whether acute or convalescent, the COVID-19 samples came from the United States, Italy and Spain.

Original data processing: How many nucleated cells were present was estimated from reference gene primer amplification. Generated by immunoSEQ multiplex PCR, the TCRdb table keeps only in-frame clones and is missing some. Clone size and the V and J calls come from that table; the DNA yielded D and trimming. This sample has 25,000 to 40,000 clones; about nine tenths occur once, and the top ten carry roughly an eighth. Sequencing was carried out using peripheral blood. The clonotype originates from a human donor with active COVID-19. The donor label of this sample is uncertain.

CDR3 residues: CASSQSSGIITFSEQFF. In nucleotides, the CDR3 is TGTGCCAGCAGCCAATCCTCCGGGATCATAACCTTTAGTGAGCAGTTCTTC. The V and J genes are TRBV3-1 (or the pseudogene TRBV3-2) and TRBJ2-1; weak D call: TRBD2 (5 bases). This CDR3 comprises 17 residues. From germline, CDR1 is LGHDT and CDR2 YNNKEL (reference sequence). The V end lost 2 bases, the J end lost 9 bases, and 23 bases lay between the germline ends.